The rows below give T cell receptor beta chains drawn from one sample of a study of blood T cell repertoires in COVID-19. Repertoires were generated with immunoSEQ multiplex PCR, while TCRdb's copy carries only in-frame clones and drops some. The table shows over 200,000 clones, with approximately 90% occurring only once. The sequenced sample was PBMCs or T cells enriched from blood (not recorded which). These receptors came from a man aged 18 to 30 who had recovered from COVID-19. Both conserved end residues are part of each CDR3. A D gene is named only where the DNA matches it firmly. Clone size is given for some rows only: seen once, a few or many times, or a class if the clone is expanded.

V: TRBV11-2
size: NA
D: TRBD1
J: TRBJ2-2
DNA: TGTGCCAGCAGCTTGTGGGACAGGGACACCGGGGAGCTGTTTTTT
CDR3: CASSLWDRDTGELFF

V: TRBV11-3
size: NA
D: NA
J: TRBJ1-4
DNA: TGTGCCAGCAGCGGTGGAGGGGCGTATGAAAAACTGTTTTTT
CDR3: CASSGGGAYEKLFF

V: TRBV6-4
size: NA
D: NA
J: TRBJ1-6
DNA: TGTGCCAGCAGTGAAACCAGGGAAAATTCACCCCTCCACTTT
CDR3: CASSETRENSPLHF

V: TRBV6-5
size: NA
D: TRBD2
J: TRBJ2-3
DNA: TGTGCCAGCAGTCGAGCGGGAGTGACAGATACGCAGTATTTT
CDR3: CASSRAGVTDTQYF

V: TRBV6-5
size: NA
D: TRBD2
J: TRBJ2-7
DNA: TGTGCCAGCAGCGACCTAGCGGAGGGGCCGCAGTACTTC
CDR3: CASSDLAEGPQYF

V: TRBV11-2
size: once
D: NA
J: TRBJ1-1
DNA: TGTGCCAGCAGCTTATTAACAGGCCTGAACACTGAAGCTTTCTTT
CDR3: CASSLLTGLNTEAFF

V: TRBV7-2
size: NA
D: NA
J: TRBJ1-4
DNA: TGTGCCAGCAGCTCAGACGGGAGAACTAATGAAAAACTGTTTTTT
CDR3: CASSSDGRTNEKLFF

V: TRBV5-5
size: NA
D: TRBD1
J: TRBJ1-6
DNA: TGTGCCAGCAGCTTGGGGCAGGGGGCCAATTCACCCCTCCACTTT
CDR3: CASSLGQGANSPLHF

V: TRBV27
size: few
D: NA
J: TRBJ2-7
DNA: TGTGCCAGCAGTTTCTTAGGGGCCGAGCAGTACTTC
CDR3: CASSFLGAEQYF

V: TRBV14
size: NA
D: TRBD2
J: TRBJ2-7
DNA: TGTGCCAGCAGCCAATGGCGGGGGAGGGAGCAGTACTTC
CDR3: CASSQWRGREQYF

V: TRBV2
size: NA
D: NA
J: TRBJ2-1
DNA: TGTGCCATCTTTTGGGGGCTGAGGGCCAATGAGCAGTTCTTC
CDR3: CAIFWGLRANEQFF

V: TRBV6-5
size: NA
D: NA
J: TRBJ1-2
DNA: TGTGCCAGTTACTTAGACTATGGCTACACCTTC
CDR3: CASYLDYGYTF

V: TRBV5-5
size: NA
D: TRBD1
J: TRBJ2-2
DNA: TGTGCCAGCACCCCAAGGGGACAGGGAGGTGGTACCGGGGAGCTGTTTTTT
CDR3: CASTPRGQGGGTGELFF

V: TRBV11-2
size: NA
D: NA
J: TRBJ1-6
DNA: TGTGCCAGCAGCTTAGGAAGACAGCTCAATTCACCCCTCCACTTT
CDR3: CASSLGRQLNSPLHF

V: TRBV27
size: once
D: TRBD1
J: TRBJ2-2
DNA: TGTGCCAGCAGTTTGGGGACAGGGAAAGCCGGGGAGCTGTTTTTT
CDR3: CASSLGTGKAGELFF

V: TRBV5-4
size: NA
D: TRBD1
J: TRBJ2-7
DNA: TGTGCCAGCAGCTGGAGGGCGCAGGGGGCTTACGAGCAGTACTTC
CDR3: CASSWRAQGAYEQYF

V: TRBV28
size: NA
D: NA
J: TRBJ2-7
DNA: TGTGCCAGCAGTCCACGCGCCTTCTACGAGCAGTACTTC
CDR3: CASSPRAFYEQYF

V: TRBV5-8
size: NA
D: TRBD1
J: TRBJ1-1
DNA: TGTGCCAGCAGAGCGTGGACAGGAGGCAAAGAAGCTTTCTTT
CDR3: CASRAWTGGKEAFF

V: TRBV11-2
size: NA
D: NA
J: TRBJ2-7
DNA: TGTGCCAGCAGCTTATCCCCCACCTACGAGCAGTACTTC
CDR3: CASSLSPTYEQYF

V: TRBV6-5
size: NA
D: NA
J: TRBJ2-1
DNA: TGTGCCAGCAGTTATAACGGAGGGACTTCCTACAATGAGCAGTTCTTC
CDR3: CASSYNGGTSYNEQFF

V: TRBV19
size: NA
D: TRBD2
J: TRBJ2-4
DNA: TGTGCCAGTAGTACAGGACTAGCGGATACCAAAAACATTCAGTACTTC
CDR3: CASSTGLADTKNIQYF

V: TRBV3-1/TRBV3-2
size: NA
D: NA
J: TRBJ2-2
DNA: TGTGCCAGCAGCCAATTTGGTCGGGGGTTGGATTCCGGGGAGCTGTTTTTT
CDR3: CASSQFGRGLDSGELFF

V: TRBV28
size: NA
D: TRBD1
J: TRBJ2-1
DNA: TGTGCCAGCAGTCCATCCGGGACAGGGGGTTACAATGAGCAGTTCTTC
CDR3: CASSPSGTGGYNEQFF

V: TRBV2
size: NA
D: TRBD1
J: TRBJ1-1
DNA: TGTGCCAGCGGGGGGTCAGGGGGCCAGGTGGTCACTGAAGCTTTCTTT
CDR3: CASGGSGGQVVTEAFF

V: TRBV4-2
size: NA
D: TRBD1
J: TRBJ1-2
DNA: TGTGCCAGCAGCCAAGATTTCACAGGGGGCGCCTATGGCTACACCTTC
CDR3: CASSQDFTGGAYGYTF

V: TRBV4-1
size: NA
D: NA
J: TRBJ1-1
DNA: TGCGCCAGCAGCCAAGAGCCGGGAGACACTGAAGCTTTCTTT
CDR3: CASSQEPGDTEAFF

V: TRBV18
size: NA
D: TRBD1
J: TRBJ1-2
DNA: TGTGCCAGCTCCGAACCGACAGGGAACTATGGCTACACCTTC
CDR3: CASSEPTGNYGYTF